The sequence of this T cell receptor beta chain was determined in a study of neurological immune-mediated disorders. V lost 2 bases and J lost 3, with 19 bases in between. This CDR3 is built from 17 residues. Per the germline V gene, CDR1 is SGHRS and CDR2 is YFSETQ. Synthesis of cDNA was accomplished via 5'RACE employing 10-nucleotide random UMIs. TCRdb itself ran the 5' RACE reads through MiXCR, one entry per CDR3 protein. Among 60,000 to 85,000 distinct CDR3 sequences listed, less than 5.5% were seen once. This clonotype was found many times. Where libraries were unsorted, they were derived from 2 million PBMCs stored at -80 degrees C.

Sequencing was done on a sample of PBMCs. The chain carries TRBV5-1 and TRBJ2-3; tentatively, D is TRBD2 (6 bases). This sequence originates from a woman aged 25 to 39 with multiple sclerosis. This chain's CDR3 is CASSFLGGPGGTDTQYF. The CDR3 nucleotides are TGCGCCAGCAGCTTCCTCGGAGGGCCAGGTGGTACAGATACGCAGTATTTT.